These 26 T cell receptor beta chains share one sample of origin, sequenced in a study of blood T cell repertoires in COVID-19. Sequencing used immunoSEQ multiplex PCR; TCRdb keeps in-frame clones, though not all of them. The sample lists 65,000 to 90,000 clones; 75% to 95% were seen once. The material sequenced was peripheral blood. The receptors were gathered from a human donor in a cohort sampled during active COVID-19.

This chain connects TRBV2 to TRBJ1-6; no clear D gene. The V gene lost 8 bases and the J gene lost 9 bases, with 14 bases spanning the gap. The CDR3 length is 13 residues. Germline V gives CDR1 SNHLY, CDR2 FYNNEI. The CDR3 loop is CASHSDLGSPLHF. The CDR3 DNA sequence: TGTGCCAGCCACAGTGACCTCGGTTCACCCCTCCACTTT.

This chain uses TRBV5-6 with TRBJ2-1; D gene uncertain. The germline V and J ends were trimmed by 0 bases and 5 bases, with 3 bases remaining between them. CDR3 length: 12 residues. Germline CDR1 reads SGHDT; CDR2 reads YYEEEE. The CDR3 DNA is TGTGCCAGCAGCTTGGGAGACAATGAGCAGTTCTTC. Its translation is CASSLGDNEQFF.

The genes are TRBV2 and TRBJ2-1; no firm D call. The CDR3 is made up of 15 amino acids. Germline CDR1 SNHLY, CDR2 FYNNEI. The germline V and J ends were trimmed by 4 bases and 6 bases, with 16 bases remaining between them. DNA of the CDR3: TGTGCCAGCAGTGTCATTCTGGCGCCAGGCAATGAGCAGTTCTTC. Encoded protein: CASSVILAPGNEQFF.

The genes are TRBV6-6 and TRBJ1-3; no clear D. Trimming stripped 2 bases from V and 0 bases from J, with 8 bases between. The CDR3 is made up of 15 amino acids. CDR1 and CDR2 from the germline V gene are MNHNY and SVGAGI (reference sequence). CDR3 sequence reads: CASSYLTNSGNTIYF. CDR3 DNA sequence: TGTGCCAGCAGTTACCTGACTAACTCTGGAAACACCATATATTTT.

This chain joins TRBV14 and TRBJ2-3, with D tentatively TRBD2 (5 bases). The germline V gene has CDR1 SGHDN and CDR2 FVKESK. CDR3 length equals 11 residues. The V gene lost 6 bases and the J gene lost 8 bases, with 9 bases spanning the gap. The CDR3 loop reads CASSLAGTQYF. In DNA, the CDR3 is TGTGCCAGCAGTCTGGCGGGTACGCAGTATTTT.

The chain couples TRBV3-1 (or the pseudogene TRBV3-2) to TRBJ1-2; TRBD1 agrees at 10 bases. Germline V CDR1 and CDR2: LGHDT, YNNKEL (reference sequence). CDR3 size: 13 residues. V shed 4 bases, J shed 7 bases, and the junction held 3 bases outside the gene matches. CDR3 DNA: TGTGCCAGCAGCCTCGGGACAGGGGCTGGCTACACCTTC. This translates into CASSLGTGAGYTF.

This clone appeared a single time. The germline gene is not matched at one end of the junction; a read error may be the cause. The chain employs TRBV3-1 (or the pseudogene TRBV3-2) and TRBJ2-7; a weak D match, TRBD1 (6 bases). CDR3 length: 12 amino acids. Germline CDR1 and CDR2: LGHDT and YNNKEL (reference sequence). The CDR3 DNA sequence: TGTGCCAGCAGCCAAGCAGGGGCAATCACGGACTTC. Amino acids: CASSQAGAITDF.

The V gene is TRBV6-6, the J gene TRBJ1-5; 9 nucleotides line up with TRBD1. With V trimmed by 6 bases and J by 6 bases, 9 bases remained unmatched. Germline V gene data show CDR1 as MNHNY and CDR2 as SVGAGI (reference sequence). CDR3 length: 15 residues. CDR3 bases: TGTGCCAGCAGCGCCCCGGGACAGGGATCTCAGCCCCAGCATTTT. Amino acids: CASSAPGQGSQPQHF.

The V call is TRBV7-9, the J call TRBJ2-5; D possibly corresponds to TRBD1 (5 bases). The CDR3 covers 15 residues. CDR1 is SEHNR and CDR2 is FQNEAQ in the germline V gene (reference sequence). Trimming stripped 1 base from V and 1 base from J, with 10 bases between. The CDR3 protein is CASSLGLGAQETQYF. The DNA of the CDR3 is TGTGCCAGCAGCTTAGGCCTAGGGGCCCAAGAGACCCAGTACTTC.

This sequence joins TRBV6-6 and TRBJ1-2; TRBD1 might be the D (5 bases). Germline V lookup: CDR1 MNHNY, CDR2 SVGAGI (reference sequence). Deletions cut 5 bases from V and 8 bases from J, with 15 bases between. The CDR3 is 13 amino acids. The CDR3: CASSPQGWRGYTF. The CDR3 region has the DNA TGTGCCAGCAGTCCTCAGGGATGGCGGGGCTACACCTTC.

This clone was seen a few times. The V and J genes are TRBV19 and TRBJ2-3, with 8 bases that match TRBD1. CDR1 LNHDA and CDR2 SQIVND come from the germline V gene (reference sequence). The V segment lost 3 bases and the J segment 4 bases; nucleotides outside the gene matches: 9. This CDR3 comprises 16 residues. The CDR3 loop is CASSIRTGSGADTQYF. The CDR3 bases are TGTGCCAGTAGTATCCGGACAGGGTCAGGGGCAGATACGCAGTATTTT.

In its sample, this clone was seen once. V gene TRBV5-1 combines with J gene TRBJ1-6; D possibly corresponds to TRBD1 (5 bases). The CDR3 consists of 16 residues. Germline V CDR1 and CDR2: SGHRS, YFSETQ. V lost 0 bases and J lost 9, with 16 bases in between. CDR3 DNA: TGCGCCAGCAGCTTGGAAGATGGGGCGGCACGTTCACCCCTCCACTTT. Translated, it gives CASSLEDGAARSPLHF.

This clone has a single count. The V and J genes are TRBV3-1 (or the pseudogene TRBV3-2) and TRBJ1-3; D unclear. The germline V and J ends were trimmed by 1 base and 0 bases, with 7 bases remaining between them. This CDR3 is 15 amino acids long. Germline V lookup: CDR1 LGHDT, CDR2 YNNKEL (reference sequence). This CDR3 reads CASSQGSRSGNTIYF. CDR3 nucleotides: TGTGCCAGCAGCCAAGGGAGCCGCTCTGGAAACACCATATATTTT.

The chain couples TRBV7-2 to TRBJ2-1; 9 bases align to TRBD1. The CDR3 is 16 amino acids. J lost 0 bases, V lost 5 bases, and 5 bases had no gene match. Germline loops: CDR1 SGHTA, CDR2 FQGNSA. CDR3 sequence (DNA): TGTGCCAGCAGCCCGGGACAGGGCCTCTCCTACAATGAGCAGTTCTTC. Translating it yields CASSPGQGLSYNEQFF.

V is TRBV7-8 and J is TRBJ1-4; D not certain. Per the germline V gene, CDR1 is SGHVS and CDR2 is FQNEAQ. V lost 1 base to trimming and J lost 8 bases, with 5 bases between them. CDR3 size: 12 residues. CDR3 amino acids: CASSLVREKLFF. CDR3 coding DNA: TGTGCCAGCAGCTTAGTGAGGGAAAAACTGTTTTTT.

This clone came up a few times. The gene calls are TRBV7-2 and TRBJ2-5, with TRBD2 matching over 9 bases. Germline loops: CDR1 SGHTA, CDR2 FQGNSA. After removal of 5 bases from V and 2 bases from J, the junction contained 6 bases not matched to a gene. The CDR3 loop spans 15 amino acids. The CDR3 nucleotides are TGTGCCAGCAGCCCCACGGCGGGGGGGCAAGAGACCCAGTACTTC. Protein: CASSPTAGGQETQYF.

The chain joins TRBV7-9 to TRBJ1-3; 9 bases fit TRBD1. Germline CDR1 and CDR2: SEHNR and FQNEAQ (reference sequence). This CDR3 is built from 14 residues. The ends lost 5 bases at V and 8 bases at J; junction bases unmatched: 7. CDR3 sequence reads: CASSPPGQGYTIYF. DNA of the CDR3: TGTGCCAGCAGCCCCCCGGGACAGGGCTACACCATATATTTT.

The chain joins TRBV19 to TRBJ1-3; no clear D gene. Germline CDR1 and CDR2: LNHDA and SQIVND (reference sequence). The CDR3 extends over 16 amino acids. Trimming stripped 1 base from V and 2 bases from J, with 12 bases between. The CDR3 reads CASSIAGRTAGNTIYF. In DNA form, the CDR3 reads TGTGCCAGTAGTATAGCAGGCCGCACCGCTGGAAACACCATATATTTT.

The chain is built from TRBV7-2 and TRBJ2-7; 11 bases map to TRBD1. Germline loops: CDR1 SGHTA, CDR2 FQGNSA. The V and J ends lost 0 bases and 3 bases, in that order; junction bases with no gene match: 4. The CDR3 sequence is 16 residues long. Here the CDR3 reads CASSLARTGGGYEQYF. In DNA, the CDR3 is TGTGCCAGCAGCTTAGCTCGGACAGGGGGCGGCTACGAGCAGTACTTC.

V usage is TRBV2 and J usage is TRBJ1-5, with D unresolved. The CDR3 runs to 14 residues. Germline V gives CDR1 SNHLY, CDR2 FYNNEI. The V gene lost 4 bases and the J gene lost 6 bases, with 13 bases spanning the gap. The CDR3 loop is CASSAGRTGQPQHF. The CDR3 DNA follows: TGTGCCAGCAGTGCGGGGAGGACGGGTCAGCCCCAGCATTTT.

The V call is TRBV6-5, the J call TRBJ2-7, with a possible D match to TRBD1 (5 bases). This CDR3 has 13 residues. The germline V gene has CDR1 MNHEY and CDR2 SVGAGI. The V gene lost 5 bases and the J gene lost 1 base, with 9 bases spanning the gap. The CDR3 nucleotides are TGTGCCAGCAGTCAACAGGAATCCTACGAGCAGTACTTC. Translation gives CASSQQESYEQYF.

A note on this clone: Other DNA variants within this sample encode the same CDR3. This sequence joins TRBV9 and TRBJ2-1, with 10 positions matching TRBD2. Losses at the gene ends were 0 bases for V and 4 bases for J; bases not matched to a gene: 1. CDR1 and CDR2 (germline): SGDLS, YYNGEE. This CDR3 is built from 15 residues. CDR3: CASSVGSGGYNEQFF. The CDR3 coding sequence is TGTGCCAGCAGCGTAGGTAGCGGGGGGTACAATGAGCAGTTCTTC.

The CDR3 is CASSFSTGRHEKLFF. As DNA, the CDR3 is TGTGCCAGCAGCTTCTCGACAGGGCGGCATGAAAAACTGTTTTTT. The rearrangement joins TRBV5-6 to TRBJ1-4; 7 bases are shared with TRBD1. The trim removed 2 bases at V and 6 bases at J, leaving 7 bases unmatched. Germline CDR1 SGHDT, CDR2 YYEEEE. CDR3 length: 15 residues.

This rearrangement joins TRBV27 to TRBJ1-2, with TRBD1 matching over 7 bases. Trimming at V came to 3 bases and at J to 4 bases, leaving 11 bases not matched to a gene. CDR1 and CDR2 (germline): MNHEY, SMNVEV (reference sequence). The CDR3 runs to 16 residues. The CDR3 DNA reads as TGTGCCAGCAGTTTGGGTGTCAACAGGGGACTCTATGGCTACACCTTC. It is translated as CASSLGVNRGLYGYTF.

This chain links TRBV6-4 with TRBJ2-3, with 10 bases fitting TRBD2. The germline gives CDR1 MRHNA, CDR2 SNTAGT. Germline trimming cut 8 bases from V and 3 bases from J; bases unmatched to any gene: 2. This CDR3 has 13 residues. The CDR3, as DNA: TGTGCCAGCGCACTAGCGGGGACAGATACGCAGTATTTT. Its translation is CASALAGTDTQYF.

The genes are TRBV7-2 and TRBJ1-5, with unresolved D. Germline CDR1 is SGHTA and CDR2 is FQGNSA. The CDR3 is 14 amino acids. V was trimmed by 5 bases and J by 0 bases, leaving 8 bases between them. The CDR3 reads CASSQAHSNQPQHF. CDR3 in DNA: TGTGCCAGCAGCCAAGCCCATAGCAATCAGCCCCAGCATTTT.